Below are 25 T cell receptor beta chains sequenced from a single sample in a study of glioma-infiltrating T cells. TCR alpha and beta CDR3 regions were amplified from RNA using iRepertoire nested multiplex PCR. A single record per CDR3 protein comes from TCRdb applying MiXCR to the multiplex PCR reads. Counted here are about 130,000 distinct CDR3 sequences, approximately 24% occurring once; the ten biggest clones make up under 35%. Sequencing was carried out using glioma tissue, nonneoplastic brain tissue, or PBMCs (not recorded which). The receptors shown here come from a human donor with low-grade glioma or glioblastoma, undergoing nonglioma brain surgery, or in good health (not recorded which).

Only a few counts were recorded for this clonotype. The chain has TRBV10-3 and TRBJ1-1, with a possible D match to TRBD1 (5 bases). The CDR3 is 13 residues long. Trimming left V 6 bases short and J 1 base short, with 9 bases between. Germline loops: CDR1 ENHRY, CDR2 SYGVKD. The CDR3 reads CAIRGTGNTEAFF. CDR3 DNA sequence: TGTGCCATCAGGGGGACTGGGAACACTGAAGCTTTCTTT.

This clonotype was detected only once. A junction end diverges from the germline sequence, so it may reflect a read error. The V gene is TRBV11-2, the J gene TRBJ2-5; perhaps TRBD2 as D (5 bases). The CDR3 consists of 14 residues. Germline V gene data show CDR1 as SGHAT and CDR2 as FQNNGV. For the CDR3, the DNA is TGTACCAGCAGCTTAGATCGGGGTCTGGAGACCCAGTACTTC. This encodes CTSSLDRGLETQYF.

The gene calls are TRBV19 and TRBJ1-5; 7 bases agree with TRBD1. Trimming removed 6 bases from V and 2 bases from J; junction bases left unmatched: 7. The CDR3 length is 15 residues. The germline CDR1 and CDR2 sequences are LNHDA and SQIVND (reference sequence). Written as DNA, the CDR3 is TGTGCCAGTAGGACCTCCGGGACAGGCAATCAGCCCCAGCATTTT. Its translation: CASRTSGTGNQPQHF.

This clonotype was detected many times. This chain joins TRBV7-6 and TRBJ2-3; 9 nucleotides match TRBD2. This CDR3 spans 13 amino acids. Germline assignment: CDR1 SGHVS and CDR2 FNYEAQ. V dropped 5 bases and J dropped 5; count of bases not matched to a gene: 2. The CDR3, as DNA: TGTGCCAGCAGCGCGGGGGGGAAAGATACGCAGTATTTT. Its translation is CASSAGGKDTQYF. Based on the CDR3 plus reference TRBV7-6 and TRBJ2-3, the full variable domain is GAGVSQSPRYKVTKRGQDVALRCDPISGHVSLYWYRQALGQGPEFLTYFNYEAQQDKSGLPNDRFSAERPEGSISTLTIQRTEQRDSAMYRCASSAGGKDTQYFGPGTRLTVL.

This clonotype was detected only a few times. J is TRBJ1-1 and V is TRBV3-1; D remains unclear. V was cut by 3 bases and J by 1 base, with 6 bases left in between. The CDR3 runs to 13 residues. CDR1 is LGHDT, CDR2 YNNKEL, per germline (reference sequence). The CDR3 DNA is TGTGCCAGCAGCCATTGGGAGAACACTGAAGCTTTCTTT. This encodes CASSHWENTEAFF.

Points on this clonotype: Possible read error: a much larger clone is one base away. The genes are TRBV7-2 and TRBJ2-3, with D possibly being TRBD1 or TRBD2 (5 bases each). The CDR3 covers 12 residues. The V end lost 5 bases, the J end lost 6 bases, and 9 bases lay between the germline ends. Germline V gives CDR1 SGHTA, CDR2 FQGNSA. CDR3 coding DNA: TGTGCCAGCAGCGGGACCTTGGATACGCAGTATTTT. Protein sequence: CASSGTLDTQYF.

This clonotype has just a few counts. Germline and junction disagree at one end, which may indicate a read error. The genes are TRBV7-9 and TRBJ2-1, with TRBD1 identical over 8 bases. The CDR3 is made up of 14 amino acids. Germline-derived CDR1 and CDR2 are SEHNR and FQNEAQ (reference sequence). This CDR3 is CASSLGQGAREEFF. The CDR3 coding sequence is TGTGCCAGCAGCTTAGGGCAGGGGGCCCGTGAGGAGTTCTTC.

This clonotype has a handful of counts. The V gene is TRBV24-1, the J gene TRBJ2-1; 10 positions agree with TRBD1. This CDR3 contains 16 residues. The germline V gene encodes CDR1 KGHDR and CDR2 SFDVKD. The V segment lost 3 bases and the J segment 3 bases; nucleotides outside the gene matches: 4. The CDR3 DNA reads TGTGCCACCAGTGATGGACAGGGGGAATTCTACAATGAGCAGTTCTTC. It encodes CATSDGQGEFYNEQFF.

Only a few counts were recorded for this clonotype. The chain recombines TRBV12-3 or TRBV12-4 with TRBJ2-1; no definite D call. V was cut by 3 bases and J by 4 bases, with 10 bases left in between. CDR3 length: 14 amino acids. Written as DNA, the CDR3 is TGTGCCAGCAGTTTCCCTAGGGTATACAATGAGCAGTTCTTC. Protein sequence: CASSFPRVYNEQFF.

This clonotype was detected a few times. The CDR3 sequence: CATSDPPRAGYNEQFF. CDR3 nucleotides: TGTGCCACCAGTGACCCCCCCCGGGCGGGGTACAATGAGCAGTTCTTC. The chain employs TRBV24-1 and TRBJ2-1; TRBD2 is a possible D gene (6 bases). From germline, CDR1 is KGHDR and CDR2 SFDVKD. V lost 4 bases to trimming and J lost 4 bases, with 16 bases between them. The CDR3 has 16 amino acids.

This chain uses TRBV20-1 with TRBJ2-5; a possible D gene is TRBD1 (6 bases). Trimming took off 3 bases at V and 2 bases at J, with 16 bases between the two ends. CDR3 length: 15 amino acids. Germline V CDR1 and CDR2: DFQATT, SNEGSKA (reference sequence). CDR3 loop: CSASRWAGVQETQYF. The CDR3, as DNA: TGCAGTGCTAGTCGCTGGGCAGGGGTACAAGAGACCCAGTACTTC.

Concerning this clonotype: A junction boundary mismatches the germline segment, possibly from a read error. The rearrangement uses TRBV20-1 and TRBJ2-5; D unresolved. The germline V gene encodes CDR1 DFQATT and CDR2 SNEGSKA (reference sequence). The length of the CDR3 is 12 residues. The CDR3 DNA sequence: TGCGGTGCACTACAGTACCAAGAGACCCAGTACTTC. It specifies CGALQYQETQYF.

In regard to this clonotype: A much larger clone is a single base away; this may be a read error. V is TRBV6-2 or TRBV6-3 and J is TRBJ2-3, with a weak D call TRBD1 (6 bases). Germline CDR1 reads MNHEY; CDR2 reads SVGEGT. The CDR3 sequence is 16 residues long. CDR3 DNA: TGTGCCAGCAGTTACTTAGGGTACAGCAGGACAGATACGCGGTATTTT. Amino acid sequence: CASSYLGYSRTDTRYF.

V usage is TRBV24-1 and J usage is TRBJ2-1; D unresolved. Germline V gene sequence: CDR1 KGHDR, CDR2 SFDVKD. V was trimmed by 4 bases and J by 0 bases, leaving 9 bases between them. CDR3 size: 15 residues. The CDR3 protein is CATSDDSRSYNEQFF. CDR3 sequence (DNA): TGTGCCACCAGTGACGACTCCCGCTCCTACAATGAGCAGTTCTTC.

The chain couples TRBV27 to TRBJ2-6; D not resolved. Germline V lookup: CDR1 MNHEY, CDR2 SMNVEV (reference sequence). The germline V and J ends were trimmed by 5 bases and 4 bases, with 9 bases remaining between them. There are 14 residues in the CDR3. CDR3 amino acids: CASSPAWGANVLTF. CDR3 sequence (DNA): TGTGCCAGCAGTCCCGCCTGGGGGGCCAACGTCCTGACTTTC.

The chain carries TRBV3-1 and TRBJ1-3; no firm D call. CDR1 is LGHDT and CDR2 is YNNKEL in the germline V gene (reference sequence). The CDR3 covers 13 residues. The V end lost 1 base, the J end lost 4 bases, and 5 bases lay between the germline ends. DNA for the CDR3: TGTGCCAGCAGCCAAGCACTGGGAAACACCATATATTTT. It specifies CASSQALGNTIYF.

This clonotype was recorded many times. The chain employs TRBV20-1 and TRBJ1-1, with D maybe TRBD1 (5 bases). The CDR3 spans 15 residues. Trimming took off 5 bases at V and 8 bases at J, with 24 bases between the two ends. The germline gives CDR1 DFQATT, CDR2 SNEGSKA (reference sequence). The CDR3 loop is CSAAEPGTEEREAFF. As DNA, the CDR3 is TGCAGTGCTGCTGAACCGGGGACGGAGGAACGGGAAGCTTTCTTT.

The rearrangement uses TRBV7-9 and TRBJ2-1, with TRBD2 matching 8 bases. V lost 8 bases and J lost 2; bases outside the gene matches: 8. The CDR3 covers 15 residues. Germline values: CDR1 SEHNR, CDR2 FQNEAQ (reference sequence). CDR3 sequence reads: CASLLSGVTYNEQFF. The CDR3 DNA follows: TGTGCCAGCTTACTTAGCGGGGTAACCTACAATGAGCAGTTCTTC.

This chain connects TRBV2 to TRBJ2-2, with 9 bases matching TRBD1. This CDR3 is 15 amino acids long. Unmatched junction bases numbered 6, after V lost 8 bases and J lost 2 bases. Germline V gene lookup returns CDR1 SNHLY and CDR2 FYNNEI. CDR3 DNA: TGTGCCAGCCTGCCGGGACAGGGTAACACCGGGGAGCTGTTTTTT. It translates to CASLPGQGNTGELFF.

This clonotype was recorded a few times. The chain links TRBV25-1 to TRBJ1-5; unclear D gene. V lost 6 bases, J lost 3 bases, and 12 bases lay in between. The CDR3 sequence is 14 residues long. Germline CDR1 and CDR2: MGHDK and SYGVNS. In DNA form, the CDR3 reads TGTGCCAGCAGCAGGCGGGAGAACAATCAGCCCCAGCATTTT. Protein product: CASSRRENNQPQHF.

As to this clonotype: The junction and the germline gene differ at one end; a read error may be behind it. The chain has TRBV6-2 or TRBV6-3 and TRBJ2-5, with D tentatively TRBD2 (6 bases). This CDR3 comprises 15 residues. CDR1 and CDR2 from the germline V gene are MNHEY and SVGEGT. The CDR3 nucleotides read TGTGCCAGCAGAGGCCGCGGGACGTCGCAAGATACCCAGTACTTC. Translating gives CASRGRGTSQDTQYF.

Ten or more counts support this clonotype. The chain employs TRBV20-1 and TRBJ2-3; D is tentatively TRBD1 or TRBD2 (5 bases each). Per the germline V gene, CDR1 is DFQATT and CDR2 is SNEGSKA (reference sequence). The CDR3 has 14 residues. V lost 5 bases and J lost 1, with 13 bases in between. The CDR3 bases are TGCAGTGCTGTCAGAGGGGCCCGCACAGATACGCAGTATTTT. It is translated as CSAVRGARTDTQYF.

The chain combines TRBV24-1 with TRBJ2-5; 9 nucleotides line up with TRBD2. The CDR3 extends over 15 amino acids. The germline V gene encodes CDR1 KGHDR and CDR2 SFDVKD. V lost 9 bases and J lost 6; bases outside the gene matches: 13. CDR3 sequence: CATADPAGGEKTQYF. The CDR3 DNA sequence: TGTGCCACCGCGGATCCGGCGGGGGGGGAAAAGACCCAGTACTTC.

The count of this clonotype is one. This could be a read error, since a much larger clone is one nucleotide away. V and J are TRBV6-2 or TRBV6-3 and TRBJ1-5; D unresolved. Germline loops: CDR1 MNHEY, CDR2 SVGEGT. The CDR3 has 13 amino acids. CDR3 nucleotides: TGTGCCAGCAGTGATGGCGGCAATCGGCCCCAGCATTTT. The encoded protein is CASSDGGNRPQHF.

This chain uses TRBV6-6 with TRBJ2-7, with D maybe TRBD2 (7 bases). CDR3 size: 14 residues. In germline, CDR1 is MNHNY, CDR2 SVGAGI (reference sequence). V lost 2 bases and J 3 bases, leaving 11 bases between the germline ends. The CDR3 nucleotides read TGTGCCAGCAGTTACGGGGGGGCGAACTACGAGCAGTACGTC. Amino acid sequence: CASSYGGANYEQYV.